This TCR beta chain was found in a study of technical replicates of blood from a few donors. Libraries were prepared by immunoSEQ multiplex PCR; TCRdb keeps only in-frame clonotypes and omits some of them. The sample includes about 56,000 clones, 85% to 95% of them seen just once. This CDR3 spans 16 amino acids. V lost 0 bases and J lost 4; bases outside the gene matches: 3. Germline loops: CDR1 SGDLS, CDR2 YYNGEE. The chain employs TRBV9 and TRBJ2-1; TRBD2 agrees at 11 bases. This TCR came from a human donor in good health. Some clones in this sample may be carry-over from other donors' samples. The sequenced sample consisted of PBMCs. This CDR3 reads CASSVGGTSGYNEQFF. The CDR3, as DNA: TGTGCCAGCAGCGTAGGAGGGACTAGCGGATACAATGAGCAGTTCTTC.